This entry lists 18 T cell receptor beta chains sequenced from one sample in a study of long-term antiretroviral therapy in people with HIV. The run of the v3.0 immunoSEQ assay was at survey level. TCRdb's copy holds only in-frame clones and misses some; the assay was immunoSEQ multiplex PCR. The sample consists of over 10,000 clones, 88% of them appearing once. The specimen was unsorted PBMCs, collected 2.1 years after starting antiretroviral therapy. The receptor set was obtained from a woman aged 35 to 49 with HIV.

This clone was seen just once. The chain recombines TRBV5-3 with TRBJ2-1, with D hard to call. TRBV5-3 is placed among ORFs of uncertain function. CDR3 length equals 14 residues. Trimming shortened V by 0 bases and J by 6 bases, and 10 bases separated the two germline ends. This chain's CDR3 is CARSLEAVRNEQFF. The CDR3 DNA is TGTGCCAGAAGCTTGGAGGCGGTTCGCAATGAGCAGTTCTTC.

The chain couples TRBV18 to TRBJ2-1, with 8 bases fitting TRBD2. The J segment lost 10 bases and the V segment lost 6 bases, leaving 23 bases of the junction unmatched. CDR1 and CDR2 (germline): KGHSH, LQKENI. The CDR3 runs to 18 residues. The chain's CDR3 is CASSYPPWSGGRRGEQFF. CDR3 in DNA: TGTGCCAGCTCGTATCCCCCCTGGTCGGGGGGGCGCCGCGGCGAGCAGTTCTTC.

This sequence joins TRBV7-2 and TRBJ2-2; D is unresolved. CDR3 size: 13 residues. Germline CDR1 SGHTA, CDR2 FQGNSA. The germline V and J ends were trimmed by 1 base and 7 bases, with 7 bases remaining between them. The CDR3 loop is CASSLGYYGELFF. Here the CDR3 DNA reads TGTGCCAGCAGCTTAGGGTATTACGGGGAGCTGTTTTTT.

The chain employs TRBV7-9 and TRBJ1-2; unclear D gene. The CDR3 has 14 residues. V lost 1 base and J lost 3, with 9 bases in between. The germline gives CDR1 SEHNR, CDR2 FQNEAQ (reference sequence). Here the CDR3 DNA reads TGTGCCAGCAGCTTAGGAGACAACTACTATGGCTACACCTTC. It is translated as CASSLGDNYYGYTF.

The chain uses TRBV7-9 and TRBJ2-1; maybe TRBD1 (5 bases). Germline V gives CDR1 SEHNR, CDR2 FQNEAQ (reference sequence). V lost 5 bases to trimming and J lost 1 base, with 9 bases between them. This CDR3 is 14 amino acids long. Written as DNA, the CDR3 is TGTGCCAGCAGCCCAAGGACATCCTACAATGAGCAGTTCTTC. This translates into CASSPRTSYNEQFF.

The chain carries TRBV5-6 and TRBJ1-2; 9 bases agree with TRBD1. The trim removed 5 bases at V and 14 bases at J, leaving 13 bases unmatched. The CDR3 contains 13 residues. CDR1 and CDR2 from the germline V gene are SGHDT and YYEEEE. Here the CDR3 reads CASSPGTGSASTF. In DNA, the CDR3 is TGTGCCAGCAGTCCCGGGACAGGGTCCGCTAGTACCTTC. Full variable domain (missing parts from reference TRBV5-6 and TRBJ1-2): DAGVTQSPTHLIKTRGQQVTLRCSPKSGHDTVSWYQQALGQGPQFIFQYYEEEERQRGNFPDRFSGHQFPNYSSELNVNALLLGDSALYLCASSPGTGSASTFGSGTRLTVV.

CDR3 DNA sequence: TGCGCCAGCACAAAAGTTAGCGGGGGCTCAAGGACCGGGGAGCTGTTTTTT. Translating gives CASTKVSGGSRTGELFF. The J gene is TRBJ2-2, the V gene TRBV4-3; TRBD2 matches at 9 bases. The junction had 14 bases not matched to a gene; V was cut back by 7 bases and J by 5 bases. This CDR3 comprises 17 residues. Germline assignment: CDR1 LGHNA and CDR2 YSLEER.

The CDR3 DNA reads TGTGCCAGCTCCCTGGATGGCAGCCCCTACAATGAGCAGTTCTTC. As protein: CASSLDGSPYNEQFF. The genes are TRBV18 and TRBJ2-1; D is unresolved. Germline V gene sequence: CDR1 KGHSH, CDR2 LQKENI. This CDR3 is 15 amino acids long. Deletions cut 6 bases from V and 2 bases from J, with 14 bases between.

The chain recombines TRBV7-9 with TRBJ2-7; 10 nucleotides agree with TRBD2. In germline, CDR1 is SEHNR, CDR2 FQNEAQ (reference sequence). This CDR3 is 15 amino acids long. J was trimmed by 5 bases and V by 2 bases; bases with no gene match: 6. This CDR3 reads CASSLSGGAVDEQYF. In DNA, the CDR3 is TGTGCCAGCAGCTTAAGCGGGGGGGCCGTAGACGAGCAGTACTTC. The full variable domain, with the rest looked up from reference TRBV7-9 and TRBJ2-7, is DTGVSQNPRHKITKRGQNVTFRCDPISEHNRLYWYRQTLGQGPEFLTYFQNEAQLEKSRLLSDRFSAERPKGSFSTLEIQRTEQGDSAMYLCASSLSGGAVDEQYFGPGTRLTVT.

The CDR3, as DNA: TGTGCCAGCAGCTTAGGTTGGCAGGGGGCTGGGAATGAGCAGTTCTTC. This translates into CASSLGWQGAGNEQFF. V usage is TRBV13 and J usage is TRBJ2-1; TRBD1 aligns across 8 bases. The CDR3 sequence is 16 residues long. Germline CDR1 reads PRHDT; CDR2 reads FYEKMQ (reference sequence). V gave up 0 bases and J gave up 7 bases; unmatched junction bases: 8.

The chain combines TRBV19 with TRBJ2-2, with D tentatively TRBD1 (5 bases). This CDR3 comprises 15 residues. V was shortened by 5 bases and J by 0 bases, with 10 bases between the two germline ends. Germline V gene lookup returns CDR1 LNHDA and CDR2 SQIVND (reference sequence). CDR3 DNA: TGTGCCAGTAGTCGACAGAACGCGAACACCGGGGAGCTGTTTTTT. It translates to CASSRQNANTGELFF. Filled out from reference TRBV19 and TRBJ2-2, the complete variable domain reads DGGITQSPKYLFRKEGQNVTLSCEQNLNHDAMYWYRQDPGQGLRLIYYSQIVNDFQKGDIAEGYSVSREKKESFPLTVTSAQKNPTAFYLCASSRQNANTGELFFGEGSRLTVL.

The V call is TRBV5-4, the J call TRBJ2-5, with TRBD2 matching over 8 bases. CDR3 length: 18 amino acids. Trimming cost V 0 bases and J 5 bases; bases outside gene matches: 15. CDR1 and CDR2 (germline): SGHNT, YYREEE (reference sequence). The DNA for the CDR3 is TGTGCCAGCAGCTTGGCCCCCGGGGCGGGGGGAGCCGGGGAGACCCAGTACTTC. It encodes CASSLAPGAGGAGETQYF.

The V gene is TRBV27, the J gene TRBJ2-3; 8 bases align to TRBD2. In germline, CDR1 is MNHEY, CDR2 SMNVEV (reference sequence). This CDR3 is 16 amino acids long. V lost 4 bases to trimming and J lost 2 bases; unmatched junction nucleotides: 8. The CDR3 bases are TGTGCCAGCAGTTCCCGACTAGCGTATGTCACAGATACGCAGTATTTT. It codes for CASSSRLAYVTDTQYF.

The chain couples TRBV6-1 to TRBJ1-2; perhaps TRBD1 as D (6 bases). CDR3 length equals 14 residues. Germline loops: CDR1 MNHNS, CDR2 SASEGT. V lost 6 bases, J lost 5 bases, and 16 bases lay in between. The DNA for the CDR3 is TGTGCCAGCAGGATTACAGGGTCCATATATGGCTACACCTTC. Its translation: CASRITGSIYGYTF.

The chain recombines TRBV7-2 with TRBJ2-7, with 7 bases that match TRBD1. Germline CDR1 and CDR2: SGHTA and FQGNSA. The V gene end was trimmed by 5 bases and the J gene end by 2 bases; junction bases not matched to a gene: 3. The CDR3 length is 13 residues. The CDR3 DNA is TGTGCCAGCAGCGCGACAGGGACCTACGAGCAGTACTTC. Protein product: CASSATGTYEQYF.

The CDR3 DNA is TGCGCCAGCAGGATACAGGGAAGTACCGGGGAGCTGTTTTTT. Translation gives CASRIQGSTGELFF. The gene calls are TRBV5-1 and TRBJ2-2, with a weak D call TRBD1 (6 bases). CDR1 and CDR2 from the germline V gene are SGHRS and YFSETQ. Between the trimmed V and J ends, which lost 5 bases and 5 bases, there was a span of 13 bases. CDR3 length equals 14 residues.

This chain links TRBV9 with TRBJ1-2, with 7 bases aligning to TRBD1. This CDR3 comprises 14 residues. With 3 bases clipped from V and 0 bases from J, the junction kept 2 bases outside the gene matches. Germline V lookup: CDR1 SGDLS, CDR2 YYNGEE. DNA of the CDR3: TGTGCCAGCAGCGCGGGACAGTCTAACTATGGCTACACCTTC. Its protein product is CASSAGQSNYGYTF.

The CDR3 nucleotides read TGTGCCAGCAGTGAAGCCCTCTCGAAAACCCAGTACTTC. Translation gives CASSEALSKTQYF. The chain links TRBV6-1 to TRBJ2-5; D gene ambiguous. V was pared by 0 bases and J by 8 bases, with 10 bases between. Germline V gene lookup returns CDR1 MNHNS and CDR2 SASEGT. The CDR3 is 13 amino acids.